The 13 T cell receptor beta chains below were found in one sample sequenced in a study of OX40 agonist ivuxolimab in advanced cancers. The assay was immunoSEQ multiplex PCR, and TCRdb's table has in-frame clones only and misses some. Among approximately 66,000 clones listed, roughly 87% were seen once. This sample comprised CD4+ or CD8+ T cells sorted from blood, obtained in a trial of the OX40 agonist ivuxolimab. These receptors all stem from an adult with an advanced solid tumor such as melanoma, head and neck, liver or kidney cancer.

The rearrangement links TRBV19 to TRBJ1-1, with D uncertain. This CDR3 has 11 residues. Deletions cut 5 bases from V and 3 bases from J, with 4 bases between. CDR1 and CDR2 (germline): LNHDA, SQIVND (reference sequence). The CDR3 nucleotides read TGTGCCAGTAGTGTTTACACTGAAGCTTTCTTT. Protein product: CASSVYTEAFF.

This clone was counted only a few times. This chain connects TRBV7-6 to TRBJ1-3; the match to TRBD1 covers 7 bases. Germline V gene sequence: CDR1 SGHVS, CDR2 FNYEAQ. This CDR3 is built from 16 residues. After removal of 4 bases from V and 2 bases from J, the junction contained 8 bases not matched to a gene. The CDR3 sequence is CASSSRGLDTGNTIYF. In DNA form, the CDR3 reads TGTGCCAGCAGCTCCAGGGGGTTGGATACTGGAAACACCATATATTTT.

This clone was found once. The genes are TRBV6-6 and TRBJ2-5; D gene unclear. The CDR3 spans 14 residues. Germline CDR1 MNHNY, CDR2 SVGAGI (reference sequence). The V end lost 5 bases, the J end lost 2 bases, and 12 bases lay between the germline ends. DNA of the CDR3: TGTGCCAGCAGTCCCCGGCCTGGTCAAGAGACCCAGTACTTC. Translated: CASSPRPGQETQYF.

The table lists this clone with a few counts. This rearrangement joins TRBV30 to TRBJ2-7; the D is unclear. CDR1 GTSNPN and CDR2 SVGIG come from the germline V gene (reference sequence). Trimming removed 1 base from V and 4 bases from J, with 8 bases in between. The CDR3 length is 12 residues. CDR3 sequence: CAWSAMGYEQYF. CDR3 nucleotides: TGTGCCTGGAGTGCCATGGGATACGAGCAGTACTTC. The full variable domain, in which reference TRBV30 and TRBJ2-7 provide the parts outside the CDR3, is SQTIHQWPATLVQPVGSPLSLECTVEGTSNPNLYWYRQAAGRGLQLLFYSVGIGQISSEVPQNLSASRPQDRQFILSSKKLLLSDSGFYLCAWSAMGYEQYFGPGTRLTVT.

The chain couples TRBV6-5 to TRBJ1-4; the D gene is possibly TRBD1 (6 bases). There are 14 residues in the CDR3. CDR1 is MNHEY and CDR2 is SVGAGI in the germline V gene. Deletions cut 8 bases from V and 4 bases from J, with 14 bases between. CDR3 sequence: CASGRTALNEKLFF. The DNA for the CDR3 is TGTGCCAGCGGACGGACAGCCCTTAATGAAAAACTGTTTTTT.

This clone has a handful of counts. V and J are TRBV6-6 and TRBJ1-5, with a possible D match to TRBD1 (6 bases). The germline CDR1 and CDR2 sequences are MNHNY and SVGAGI (reference sequence). Trimming removed 7 bases at V and 0 bases at J, with 13 bases between. The CDR3 covers 15 residues. CDR3 loop: CASTKTGLSNQPQHF. The CDR3 nucleotides are TGTGCCAGCACCAAGACAGGCCTTAGCAATCAGCCCCAGCATTTT.

The genes are TRBV6-5 and TRBJ1-6, with no clear D. V was shortened by 9 bases and J by 10 bases, with 16 bases between the two germline ends. The CDR3 sequence is 13 residues long. CDR1 is MNHEY and CDR2 is SVGAGI in the germline V gene. CDR3: CASAQGEGSPLHF. In DNA form, the CDR3 reads TGTGCCAGTGCACAAGGCGAGGGATCACCCCTCCACTTT.

The V call is TRBV2, the J call TRBJ2-2; D uncertain. Germline CDR1 and CDR2: SNHLY and FYNNEI. This CDR3 is built from 14 residues. V gave up 5 bases and J gave up 4 bases, with 11 bases separating them. CDR3 protein: CASSPRASTGELFF. CDR3 nucleotide sequence: TGTGCCAGCAGTCCCCGGGCCAGCACCGGGGAGCTGTTTTTT.

The table lists this clone with a few counts. The J gene is TRBJ2-3, the V gene TRBV5-1; TRBD2 agrees at 13 bases. The CDR3 extends over 17 amino acids. With 0 bases clipped from V and 3 bases from J, the junction kept 4 bases outside the gene matches. In germline, CDR1 is SGHRS, CDR2 YFSETQ. CDR3 residues: CASSLGLAGGTTDTQYF. DNA for the CDR3: TGCGCCAGCAGCTTGGGACTAGCGGGGGGAACAACAGATACGCAGTATTTT.

CDR3 residues: CASSRGTSGTSYNEQFF. CDR3 DNA: TGCGCCAGCAGCCGAGGGACTAGCGGGACGTCCTACAATGAGCAGTTCTTC. The rearrangement links TRBV4-1 to TRBJ2-1; 13 bases fit TRBD2. V lost 4 bases, J lost 1 base, and 4 bases stayed unmatched. From germline, CDR1 is MGHRA and CDR2 YSYEKL. The CDR3 contains 17 residues.

The V gene is TRBV19, the J gene TRBJ2-5, with D perhaps matching TRBD2 (6 bases). There are 15 residues in the CDR3. Trimming stripped 4 bases from V and 1 base from J, with 13 bases between. CDR1 and CDR2 (germline): LNHDA, SQIVND (reference sequence). This chain's CDR3 is CASSRYSGRQETQYF. The CDR3 bases are TGTGCCAGTAGTAGATATAGCGGCCGCCAAGAGACCCAGTACTTC.

J is TRBJ2-3 and V is TRBV29-1; TRBD2 matches at 10 bases. This CDR3 has 14 amino acids. CDR1 is SQVTM and CDR2 is ANQGSEA in the germline V gene. Trimming at V came to 0 bases and at J to 6 bases, leaving 3 bases not matched to a gene. The CDR3 loop is CSVEDPAGGDTQYF. CDR3 DNA sequence: TGCAGCGTTGAAGATCCAGCGGGGGGGGATACGCAGTATTTT.

The chain uses TRBV28 and TRBJ2-3, with a weak D call TRBD2 (5 bases). The V end lost 5 bases, the J end lost 6 bases, and 15 bases lay between the germline ends. This CDR3 contains 14 residues. Germline lookup yields CDR1 MDHEN and CDR2 SYDVKM. In nucleotides, the CDR3 is TGTGCCAGCAGTCCAGACTATCCGAGGGATACGCAGTATTTT. It is translated as CASSPDYPRDTQYF.